The clone carrying this T cell receptor (beta chain) was seen at least ten times. The data were obtained in a study of T cells after yellow fever vaccination. MiXCR, applied by TCRdb to the 5' RACE reads, yields one record per CDR3 protein. The table shows more than 95,000 distinct CDR3 sequences, with around 7.4% occurring only once. This CDR3 region has 11 residues. Trimming cost V 7 bases and J 3 bases, with 10 bases left between them. Germline CDR1 reads DFQATT; CDR2 reads SNEGSKA (reference sequence). Sample: CD4+ T cells sorted from PBMCs, taken around 10 days after the first yellow fever vaccination. The chain employs TRBV20-1 and TRBJ2-7; TRBD1 or TRBD2 may be the D gene (6 bases each). The TCR sequence derives from a young man who received the YFV17D yellow fever vaccine. In nucleotides, the CDR3 is TGCAGTGTAGGGGGGAGCTACGAGCAGTACTTC. Translated, it gives CSVGGSYEQYF.